This entry describes one TCR beta chain. Antigen specificity is unknown. Since no conserved phenylalanine or tryptophan closes the CDR3, a read error is the likely cause. V was clipped by 4 bases and J by 8 bases; unmatched bases: 8. In germline, CDR1 is SGHNT, CDR2 YENEEA. This CDR3 is 14 amino acids long. TCRdb called the 5' RACE reads again in MiXCR, with one record for every CDR3 protein. The profile shows about 560,000 distinct CDR3 sequences, roughly 18% of them singletons. The data are from a study of T-cell memory formation after mild COVID-19. As for the study in general: Largely, TCR clusters stayed within a single donor.

Points from the study as a whole: Mostly located in CM and EM were contracting CD4+ clones, with contracting CD8+ clones located in EMRA. Contracting clones from day 15 to 85 had balanced CD4/CD8; later expanders favoured CD4+. In pre-infection memory, a portion of responding clones appeared, which suggested that cross-reactive memory joined.

Specimen: PBMCs or a T cell subset sorted from them (not recorded which). The J gene is TRBJ2-1, the V gene TRBV11-3; 7 nucleotides agree with TRBD2. The sequence was collected from an adult woman who had mild COVID-19 (a few samples of this study predate the infection). Cell type and time point are not known. As DNA, the CDR3 is TGTGCCAGCAGCTCGGACGGCGCGGGAGATGAGCAGTTCTTA. Its protein product is CASSSDGAGDEQFL.